The T cell receptor beta chain described here comes from a study of OX40 agonist ivuxolimab in advanced cancers. Study-wide context: Ivuxolimab, which patients received intravenously every 2 weeks, was dosed at 0.01 to 10 mg/kg. Prior therapy, whether anti-PD-1, anti-PD-L1 or anti-CTLA-4, was allowed, and less than 45% had some.

Germline lookup yields CDR1 SGHAT and CDR2 FQNNGV. The CDR3 has 16 residues. V lost 5 bases to trimming and J lost 6 bases; unmatched junction nucleotides: 10. Study conclusions and caveats: More expanded clones were seen, on average, in CD8+ T cells than in CD4+.

Note on this clone: What it binds is unknown.

TCRdb's copy holds only in-frame clones and misses some; the assay was immunoSEQ multiplex PCR. The sample holds tens of thousands of clones, almost 85% seen once. This sample comprised CD4+ or CD8+ T cells sorted from blood, obtained in a trial of the OX40 agonist ivuxolimab. The clonotype originates from an adult with an advanced solid tumor such as melanoma, head and neck, liver or kidney cancer. The chain links TRBV11-2 to TRBJ2-7; 13 nucleotides align to TRBD2. The CDR3 DNA sequence: TGTGCCAGCAGCCAGAATGGACTAGCGGGAGCTGGCGAGCAGTACTTC. It is translated as CASSQNGLAGAGEQYF.